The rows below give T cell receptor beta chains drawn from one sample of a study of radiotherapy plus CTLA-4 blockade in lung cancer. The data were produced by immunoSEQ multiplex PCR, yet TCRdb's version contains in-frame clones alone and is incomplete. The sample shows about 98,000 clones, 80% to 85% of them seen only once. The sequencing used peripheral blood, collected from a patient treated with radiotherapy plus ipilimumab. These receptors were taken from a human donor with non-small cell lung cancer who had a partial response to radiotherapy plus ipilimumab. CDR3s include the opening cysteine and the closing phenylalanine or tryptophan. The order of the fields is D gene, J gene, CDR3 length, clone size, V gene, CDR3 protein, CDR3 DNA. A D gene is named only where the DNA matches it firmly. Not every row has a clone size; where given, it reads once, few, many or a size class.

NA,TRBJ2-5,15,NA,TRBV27,CASSLIGSAPETQYF,TGTGCCAGCAGTTTAATCGGGAGCGCCCCAGAGACCCAGTACTTC
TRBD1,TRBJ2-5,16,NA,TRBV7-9,CASTAKGQGLQETQYF,TGTGCCAGCACCGCTAAGGGACAGGGCCTACAAGAGACCCAGTACTTC
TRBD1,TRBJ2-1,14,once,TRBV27,CASVGTGVLNEQFF,TGTGCCAGCGTAGGGACAGGGGTCCTCAATGAGCAGTTCTTC
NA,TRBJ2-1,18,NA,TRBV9,CASSDPPLVSSSYNEQFF,TGTGCCAGCAGCGATCCCCCACTCGTCTCAAGCTCCTACAATGAGCAGTTCTTC
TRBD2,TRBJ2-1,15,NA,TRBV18,CASSPAGGTNNEQFF,TGTGCCAGCTCACCAGCGGGAGGGACTAACAATGAGCAGTTCTTC
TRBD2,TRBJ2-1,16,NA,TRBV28,CASSLPISGSNNEQFF,TGTGCCAGCAGTTTACCCATCAGCGGGAGTAACAATGAGCAGTTCTTC
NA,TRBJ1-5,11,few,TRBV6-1,CASSDWSGQHF,TGTGCCAGCAGTGATTGGAGTGGCCAGCATTTT
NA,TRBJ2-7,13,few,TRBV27,CASSRTGSYEQYF,TGTGCCAGCAGCCGAACAGGGTCCTACGAGCAGTACTTC
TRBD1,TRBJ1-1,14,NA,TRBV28,CASRPTGETAEAFF,TGTGCCAGCAGGCCGACAGGGGAGACTGCTGAAGCTTTCTTT
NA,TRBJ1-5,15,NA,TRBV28,CASSTTDGGNQPQHF,TGTGCCAGCAGCACGACAGACGGAGGCAATCAGCCCCAGCATTTT
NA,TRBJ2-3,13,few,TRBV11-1,CASSLGPQGSGYF,TGTGCCAGCAGCTTAGGCCCCCAGGGCTCGGGGTATTTT
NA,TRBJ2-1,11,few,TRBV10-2,CASTRGHEQFF,TGCGCCAGCACCAGGGGTCATGAGCAGTTCTTC
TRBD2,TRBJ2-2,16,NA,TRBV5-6,CASSSPAGGRAGELFF,TGTGCCAGCAGCTCTCCAGCGGGAGGCCGGGCCGGGGAGCTGTTTTTT
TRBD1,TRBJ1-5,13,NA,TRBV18,CASSPGTDQPQHF,TGTGCCAGCTCACCAGGGACAGATCAGCCCCAGCATTTT
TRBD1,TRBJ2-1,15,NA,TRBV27,CASSWTGGPYNEQFF,TGTGCCAGCAGTTGGACAGGGGGGCCCTACAATGAGCAGTTCTTC
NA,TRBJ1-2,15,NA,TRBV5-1,CASSLAVGSLAGYTF,TGCGCCAGCAGCTTGGCGGTGGGCAGCCTGGCCGGCTACACCTTC
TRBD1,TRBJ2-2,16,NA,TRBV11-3,CASSLGGTGNTGELFF,TGTGCCAGCAGCTTAGGAGGGACAGGGAACACCGGGGAGCTGTTTTTT
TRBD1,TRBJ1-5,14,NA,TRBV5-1,CATRTGRGNQPQHF,TGCGCCACGAGGACAGGGCGAGGCAATCAGCCCCAGCATTTT
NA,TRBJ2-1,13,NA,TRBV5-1,CASSFGAANEQFF,TGCGCCAGCAGCTTCGGAGCGGCCAATGAGCAGTTCTTC
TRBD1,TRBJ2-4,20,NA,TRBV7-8,CASSLARGTGGFIAKNIQYF,TGTGCCAGCAGCTTAGCGCGTGGGACAGGGGGTTTTATTGCCAAAAACATTCAGTACTTC
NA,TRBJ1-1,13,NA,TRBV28,CASSSQGRTEAFF,TGTGCCAGCAGTTCACAGGGAAGGACTGAAGCTTTCTTT
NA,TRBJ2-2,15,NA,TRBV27,CASRTARLGIGELFF,TGTGCCAGCAGGACAGCTCGACTAGGCATCGGGGAGCTGTTTTTT
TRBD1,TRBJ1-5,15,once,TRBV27,CASSLTWDRDQPQHF,TGTGCCAGCAGTCTAACCTGGGACAGGGATCAGCCCCAGCATTTT
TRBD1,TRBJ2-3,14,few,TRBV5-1,CASSKTGGPDTQYF,TGCGCCAGCAGCAAGACAGGGGGCCCAGATACGCAGTATTTT
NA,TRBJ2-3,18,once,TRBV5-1,CASSPNPAQWLSTDTQYF,TGCGCCAGCAGCCCGAACCCCGCCCAGTGGCTTAGCACAGATACGCAGTATTTT
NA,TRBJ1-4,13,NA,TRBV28,CASSPATNEKLFF,TGTGCCAGCAGCCCTGCAACTAATGAAAAACTGTTTTTT
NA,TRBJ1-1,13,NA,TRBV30,CAWSPSWNTEAFF,TGTGCCTGGAGTCCCAGTTGGAACACTGAAGCTTTCTTT
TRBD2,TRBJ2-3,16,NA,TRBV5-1,CASSLETSGRTDTQYF,TGCGCCAGCAGCTTGGAAACTAGCGGGCGTACAGATACGCAGTATTTT
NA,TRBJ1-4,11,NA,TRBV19,CASSNRERLFF,TGTGCCAGTAGCAACAGGGAGAGGCTGTTTTTT
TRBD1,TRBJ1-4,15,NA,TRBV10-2,CASLDRGHNNEKLFF,TGCGCCAGCCTTGACAGGGGGCATAATAATGAAAAACTGTTTTTT
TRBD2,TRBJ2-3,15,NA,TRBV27,CASSLTTSAMDTQYF,TGTGCCAGCAGTTTAACCACTAGCGCGATGGATACGCAGTATTTT
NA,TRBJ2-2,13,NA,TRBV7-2,CASSQTRTGELFF,TGTGCCAGTAGCCAGACGAGGACCGGGGAGCTGTTTTTT
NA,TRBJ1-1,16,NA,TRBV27,CASSRGGGTGNTEAFF,TGTGCCAGCAGTCGTGGGGGGGGAACAGGGAACACTGAAGCTTTCTTT
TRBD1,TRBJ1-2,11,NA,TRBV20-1,CSARLGGGYTF,TGCAGTGCTAGATTAGGGGGCGGCTACACCTTC
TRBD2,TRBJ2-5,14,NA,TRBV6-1,CASNPSGRGETQYF,TGTGCCAGCAATCCCTCGGGGAGGGGAGAGACCCAGTACTTC
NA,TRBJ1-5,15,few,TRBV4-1,CASSQDGAGIQPQHF,TGCGCCAGCAGCCAAGATGGAGCCGGTATTCAGCCCCAGCATTTT
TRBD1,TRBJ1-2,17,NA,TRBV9,CASSSDGQGPSNYGYTF,TGTGCCAGCAGCTCAGACGGACAGGGGCCCTCTAACTATGGCTACACCTTC
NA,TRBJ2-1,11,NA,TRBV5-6,CASSSFNEQFF,TGTGCCAGCAGCTCTTTCAATGAGCAGTTCTTC
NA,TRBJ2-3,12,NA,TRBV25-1,CAVNRGTDTQYF,TGTGCCGTAAACAGAGGCACAGATACGCAGTATTTT
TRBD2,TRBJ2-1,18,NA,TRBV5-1,CASSAQAGLAGGGREQFF,TGCGCCAGCAGCGCCCAAGCTGGACTAGCGGGAGGGGGCCGTGAGCAGTTCTTC
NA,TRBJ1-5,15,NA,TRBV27,CASRRDTNWDQPQHF,TGTGCCAGCAGACGGGACACGAATTGGGATCAGCCCCAGCATTTT
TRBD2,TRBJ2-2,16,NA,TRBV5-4,CASSPGGTTNTGELFF,TGTGCCAGCAGCCCCGGGGGGACCACTAACACCGGGGAGCTGTTTTTT
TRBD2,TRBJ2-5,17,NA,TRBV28,CASSLSGLAGVRETQYF,TGTGCCAGCAGTTTATCGGGACTAGCGGGAGTGAGGGAGACCCAGTACTTC
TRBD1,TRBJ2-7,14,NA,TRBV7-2,CASSFRTGDYEQYF,TGTGCCAGCAGCTTCAGGACAGGGGACTACGAGCAGTACTTC
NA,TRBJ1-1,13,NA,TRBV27,CAIRGRGDTEAFF,TGTGCCATCAGGGGCCGGGGGGACACTGAAGCTTTCTTT
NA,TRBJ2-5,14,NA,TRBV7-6,CASSSGRVMETQYF,TGTGCCAGCAGCTCCGGGCGGGTGATGGAGACCCAGTACTTC
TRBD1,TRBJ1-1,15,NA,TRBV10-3,CAISESKQGFTEAFF,TGTGCCATCAGTGAGTCGAAACAGGGGTTCACTGAAGCTTTCTTT
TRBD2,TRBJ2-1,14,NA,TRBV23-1,CASSCGGGTDEQFF,TGCGCCAGCAGTTGCGGGGGGGGGACCGATGAGCAGTTCTTC
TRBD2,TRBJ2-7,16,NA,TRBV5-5,CASSLGLAGGPYEQYF,TGTGCCAGCAGCCTAGGACTAGCGGGAGGGCCCTACGAGCAGTACTTC
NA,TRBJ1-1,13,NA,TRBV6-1,CASSEGQRVEAFF,TGTGCCAGCAGTGAAGGACAGAGAGTTGAAGCTTTCTTT
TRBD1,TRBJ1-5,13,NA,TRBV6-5,CASSTTGAQPQHF,TGTGCCAGCAGTACGACAGGGGCTCAGCCCCAGCATTTT
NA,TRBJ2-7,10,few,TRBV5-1,CAYRGGEQYF,TGCGCCTACAGGGGGGGCGAGCAGTACTTC
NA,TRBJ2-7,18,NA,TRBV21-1,CASSKVRRAPQASYEQYF,TGTGCCAGCAGCAAAGTTCGCCGCGCGCCCCAGGCCTCCTACGAGCAGTACTTC
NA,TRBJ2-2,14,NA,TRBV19,CASSIALASGELFF,TGTGCCAGTAGTATAGCCCTGGCCTCCGGGGAGCTGTTTTTT
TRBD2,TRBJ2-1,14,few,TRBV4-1,CASSSSPGGMEQFF,TGCGCCAGCAGCTCCTCCCCGGGAGGGATGGAGCAGTTCTTC
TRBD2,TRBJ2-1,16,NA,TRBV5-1,CASSQNWASGIGEQFF,TGCGCCAGCAGCCAAAACTGGGCTAGCGGGATCGGTGAGCAGTTCTTC
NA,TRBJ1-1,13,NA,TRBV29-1,CSAQAGMNTEAFF,TGCAGCGCCCAGGCAGGGATGAACACTGAAGCTTTCTTT
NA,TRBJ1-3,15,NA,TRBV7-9,CASSLGPGPGNTIYF,TGTGCCAGCAGCTTAGGCCCAGGGCCTGGAAACACCATATATTTT